The 5 T cell receptor beta chains given below trace back to one sample, sequenced in a study of blood T cells in healthy people across ages. A sample-barcoded 5' primer and a J-beta primer mix were used in a second PCR of roughly 7 to 12 cycles. MiXCR, run by TCRdb on the 5' RACE reads, gives a single entry per CDR3 protein. The table records 1.5 million to 2 million distinct CDR3 sequences, roughly 27% of them present only once. Sequencing was performed on blood. The receptors were gathered from a woman aged 30 to 39 in good health.

The V gene is TRBV25-1, the J gene TRBJ1-4, with 9 positions matching TRBD1. This CDR3 has 15 amino acids. Germline V gene data show CDR1 as MGHDK and CDR2 as SYGVNS. Trimming at V came to 2 bases and at J to 8 bases, leaving 6 bases not matched to a gene. The CDR3 DNA sequence: TGTGCCAGCAGTGAAAGGAACAGGGGGCCGGAAAAACTGTTTTTT. It codes for CASSERNRGPEKLFF. Variable domain in full (rest from reference TRBV25-1 and TRBJ1-4): EADIYQTPRYLVIGTGKKITLECSQTMGHDKMYWYQQDPGMELHLIHYSYGVNSTEKGDLSSESTVSRIRTEHFPLTLESARPSHTSQYLCASSERNRGPEKLFFGSGTQLSVL.

This clonotype was observed a handful of times. One end of the junction fails to match germline, which may point to a read error. The rearrangement uses TRBV7-2 and TRBJ2-3; D tentatively fits TRBD1 or TRBD2 (6 bases each). The CDR3 covers 15 residues. From germline, CDR1 is SGHTA and CDR2 FQGNSA. The CDR3 loop reads CASSFSGASTDTRYF. The DNA of the CDR3 is TGTGCCAGCAGCTTCTCGGGGGCGAGCACAGATACGCGGTATTTT.

With respect to this clonotype: This could be a read error, since a much larger clone is one nucleotide away. The CDR3, as DNA: TGCGCCGGCAGCCCGACCACATGGAATGAGCAGTTCTTC. Residues: CAGSPTTWNEQFF. The chain couples TRBV5-1 to TRBJ2-1; D remains unclear. This CDR3 comprises 13 residues. Germline lookup yields CDR1 SGHRS and CDR2 YFSETQ. Complete variable domain (other parts from reference TRBV5-1 and TRBJ2-1): KAGVTQTPRYLIKTRGQQVTLSCSPISGHRSVSWYQQTPGQGLQFLFEYFSETQRNKGNFPGRFSGRQFSNSRSEMNVSTLELGDSALYLCAGSPTTWNEQFFGPGTRLTVL.

The table lists this clonotype with a few counts. V usage is TRBV25-1 and J usage is TRBJ2-5; 7 positions agree with TRBD1. CDR3 size: 14 residues. Unmatched junction bases numbered 16, after V lost 5 bases and J lost 13 bases. Per the germline V gene, CDR1 is MGHDK and CDR2 is SYGVNS. The CDR3 nucleotides are TGTGCCAGCAGTAAAAGATCCGGCACAGGGGTTCTGTACTTC. Its translation: CASSKRSGTGVLYF.

This chain links TRBV12-3 or TRBV12-4 with TRBJ2-1, with D uncertain. Trimming pared 8 bases from V and 0 bases from J, leaving 17 bases between. The CDR3 has 16 residues. CDR3 coding DNA: TGTGCCAGCGCCCTGTTCGGTGGATACTCCTACAATGAGCAGTTCTTC. Translated, it gives CASALFGGYSYNEQFF.